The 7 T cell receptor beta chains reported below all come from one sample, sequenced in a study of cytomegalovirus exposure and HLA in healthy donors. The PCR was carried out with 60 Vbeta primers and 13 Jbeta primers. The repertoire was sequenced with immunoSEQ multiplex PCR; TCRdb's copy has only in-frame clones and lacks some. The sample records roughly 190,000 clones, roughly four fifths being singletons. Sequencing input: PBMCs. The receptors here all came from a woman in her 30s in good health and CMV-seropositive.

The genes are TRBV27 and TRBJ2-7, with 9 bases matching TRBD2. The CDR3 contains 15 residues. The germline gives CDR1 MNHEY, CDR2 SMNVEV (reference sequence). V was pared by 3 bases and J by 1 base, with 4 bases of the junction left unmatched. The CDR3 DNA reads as TGTGCCAGCAGTTTTGGCACTAGCGGGTCCTACGAGCAGTACTTC. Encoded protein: CASSFGTSGSYEQYF.

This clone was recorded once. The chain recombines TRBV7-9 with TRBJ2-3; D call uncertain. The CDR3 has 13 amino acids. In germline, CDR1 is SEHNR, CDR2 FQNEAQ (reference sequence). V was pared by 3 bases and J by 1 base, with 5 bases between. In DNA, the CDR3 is TGTGCCAGCAGCTTCCCTGGCACAGATACGCAGTATTTT. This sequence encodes CASSFPGTDTQYF.

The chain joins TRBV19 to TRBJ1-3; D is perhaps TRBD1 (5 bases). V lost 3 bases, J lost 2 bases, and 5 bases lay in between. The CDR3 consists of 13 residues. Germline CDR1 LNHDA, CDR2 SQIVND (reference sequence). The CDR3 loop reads CASSIRAGNTIYF. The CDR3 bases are TGTGCCAGTAGTATCAGGGCTGGAAACACCATATATTTT.

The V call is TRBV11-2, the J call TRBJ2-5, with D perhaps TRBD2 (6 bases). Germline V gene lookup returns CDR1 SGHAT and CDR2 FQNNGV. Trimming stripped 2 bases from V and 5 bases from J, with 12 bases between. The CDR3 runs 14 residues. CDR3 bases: TGTGCCAGCAGCTTATGGGGGGTTGCGGAGACCCAGTACTTC. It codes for CASSLWGVAETQYF. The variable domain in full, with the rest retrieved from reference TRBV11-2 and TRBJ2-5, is EAGVAQSPRYKIIEKRQSVAFWCNPISGHATLYWYQQILGQGPKLLIQFQNNGVVDDSQLPKDRFSAERLKGVDSTLKIQPAKLEDSAVYLCASSLWGVAETQYFGPGTRLLVL.

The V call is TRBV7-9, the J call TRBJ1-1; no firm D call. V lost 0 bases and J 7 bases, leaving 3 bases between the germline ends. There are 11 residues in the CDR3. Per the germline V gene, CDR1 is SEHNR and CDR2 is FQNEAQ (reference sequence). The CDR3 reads CASSLAGEAFF. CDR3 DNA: TGTGCCAGCAGCTTAGCCGGTGAAGCTTTCTTT.

CDR3: CASSLAQGALGANYGYTF. CDR3 DNA: TGCGCCAGCAGCTTGGCTCAGGGGGCCTTAGGAGCTAACTATGGCTACACCTTC. This chain uses TRBV5-1 with TRBJ1-2; 8 nucleotides match TRBD1. The CDR3 runs to 18 residues. CDR1 and CDR2 (germline): SGHRS, YFSETQ. J gave up 0 bases and V 0 bases, and 10 bases lay outside the gene matches.

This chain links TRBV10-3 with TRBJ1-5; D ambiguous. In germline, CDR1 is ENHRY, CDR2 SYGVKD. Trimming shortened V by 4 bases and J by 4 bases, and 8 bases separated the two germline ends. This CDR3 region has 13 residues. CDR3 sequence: CAISVGGNQPQHF. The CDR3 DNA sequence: TGTGCCATCAGTGTGGGAGGAAATCAGCCCCAGCATTTT.